This TCR beta chain comes out of a study of T-cell reconstitution after alpha-beta-depleted transplantation in children (dated by TCRdb to 2015 to 2016). General notes on the study: Using TCR repertoire profiling, the study quantitatively followed how T-cell immune reconstitution unfolded in children after TCRalphabeta/CD19-depleted allogeneic hematopoietic cell transplantation.

There are many counts of this clonotype. It lacks a known antigen. No clone much larger than this one lies a single base away; base qualities are absent. Receptor amplification or capture employed PCR. For sequencing, an Illumina HiSeq 2500 was employed. TCR libraries were prepared with molecular barcoding, using unique molecular identifiers to normalize TCRbeta repertoire quantification. TCRdb applied fastp at Q25 and MiXCR to the public reads, then kept only in-frame beta chains. Duplicate CDR3 protein sequences are folded into a single record with the most common DNA and genes. This sample comprises around 500,000 distinct CDR3 sequences, more than 20% of them detected only once. The ten largest account for 13% to 15% of the sample. The paper's findings and limits, for the study overall: The apparently early alphabetaT-cell count recovery about two months after transplant was reportedly dependent on only several hundred rapidly expanded clones derived from non-depleted graft cells. The frequencies of hyperexpanded clones fell over the following months, and after one year, T-cell counts and TCRbeta diversity were mostly attributed to newly produced T cells. In some patients, high TCRbeta diversity at day 60 was attributed to recipient T cells and intrathymic progenitors that had survived conditioning.

The treatment or condition label for this specimen denotes: allogeneic hematopoietic cell transplantation with graft depleted of TCRalphabeta T cells and CD19 B cells. The children who served as transplant recipients had been given grafts of TCRalphabeta/CD19-depleted allogeneic hematopoietic cells. The CDR3 runs 15 amino acids, cysteine and phenylalanine included. Only CDR3 DNA remains: 45 bases, in frame from the first base. Trimming takes 2 bases from V and 0 bases from J, and the germline ends sit 9 bases apart. The germline V gene (reference sequence) yields SEHNR for CDR1 and FQNEAQ for CDR2. The clonotype comes from a boy younger than two who had a stem cell transplant for acute myeloid leukemia, so the T cells may come from the graft donor. The sample was PBMCs, mostly from graft donor cells, taken 360 days after TCRalphabeta/CD19-depleted stem cell transplant. This sequence uses TRBV7-9 and TRBJ2-3; the D gene assignment is ambiguous. The base sequence is TGTGCCAGCAGCTTACGGGCTACTAGCACAGATACGCAGTATTTT. Translated, this is CASSLRATSTDTQYF.